These 19 T cell receptor beta chains share one sample of origin, sequenced in a study of regulatory T cells in long-lasting Graves disease. Time point noted: newly diagnosed GD, antithyroid drugs for less than 3 months. Preparation of the TCR library used RNA extracted from PBMCs. Arm-PCR of CDR3 regions and iRepertoire HTBI primers were used to build TCR beta libraries. In TCRdb, the multiplex PCR reads were re-called with MiXCR into one record per CDR3 protein. The repertoire holds 450,000 to 500,000 distinct CDR3 sequences, roughly 16% seen once, with about 12% in the top ten. A further study also used this sample, focusing on T cells in Graves' hyperthyroidism and ophthalmopathy.

The sample consisted of peripheral blood mononuclear cells (PBMCs), taken at new diagnosis, from a patient treated with antithyroid drugs. The receptor set was obtained from a man aged 40-49 years with Graves disease.

The sample holds a few counts of this clonotype. The junction departs from germline at one end; a sequencing error may be responsible. The rearrangement joins TRBV5-1 to TRBJ1-1, with no clear D. In germline, CDR1 is SGHRS, CDR2 YFSETQ. This CDR3 is 13 amino acids long. CDR3 nucleotide sequence: TGTGCCAGCAGCTTAATTCAAGACACAGAAGCTTTCTTT. Amino acid sequence: CASSLIQDTEAFF.

This clonotype was seen more than once but under ten times. The rearrangement joins TRBV5-5 to TRBJ2-1; 12 bases are a match to TRBD1. J was trimmed by 8 bases and V by 4 bases; bases with no gene match: 10. Per germline, CDR1 SGHKS and CDR2 YYEKEE (reference sequence). The CDR3 spans 16 residues. CDR3 protein: CASSQPGQGALDEQFF. Here the CDR3 DNA reads TGTGCCAGCAGCCAGCCGGGACAGGGGGCGTTGGATGAGCAGTTCTTC.

Concerning this clonotype itself: A junction boundary mismatches the germline segment, possibly from a read error. The V call is TRBV4-1, the J call TRBJ2-7; TRBD2 is a possible D gene (6 bases). The CDR3 has 16 amino acids. The V gene's germline CDR1 is MGHRA and CDR2 YSYEKL. The CDR3: CASSQAARDSGYEQYF. The CDR3 DNA reads TGTGCCAGCAGCCAAGCAGCGAGGGATAGCGGCTACGAGCAGTACTTC.

This clonotype was seen many times. The chain joins TRBV28 to TRBJ2-2, with 8 bases matching TRBD2. Germline trimming cut 4 bases from V and 3 bases from J; bases unmatched to any gene: 4. CDR3 size: 15 residues. The germline CDR1 and CDR2 sequences are MDHEN and SYDVKM. This CDR3 is CASSSPGGYTGELFF. The CDR3 DNA follows: TGTGCCAGCAGTTCACCGGGGGGGTACACCGGGGAGCTGTTTTTT.

This clonotype was counted many times. This rearrangement joins TRBV2 to TRBJ2-2, with TRBD1 as a possible D gene (6 bases). Trimming removed 3 bases from V and 2 bases from J, with 16 bases in between. Looked up from germline, CDR1 is SNHLY and CDR2 is FYNNEI. This CDR3 is 17 amino acids long. The CDR3 here is CASSDPGHHYNTGELFF. In DNA, the CDR3 is TGTGCCAGCAGTGATCCGGGACACCATTACAACACCGGGGAGCTGTTTTTT.

This clonotype has a count of ten or more. This chain connects TRBV11-2 to TRBJ2-5, with TRBD1 identical over 8 bases. CDR3 length equals 16 residues. After removal of 3 bases from V and 5 bases from J, the junction contained 11 bases not matched to a gene. Germline V gene sequence: CDR1 SGHAT, CDR2 FQNNGV. The CDR3 sequence is CASSLVGTGAWETQYF. CDR3 DNA: TGTGCCAGCAGCTTGGTTGGGACAGGAGCTTGGGAGACCCAGTACTTC.

This clonotype was found a few times. V is TRBV29-1 and J is TRBJ2-5; 7 bases match TRBD2. Germline CDR1 and CDR2: SQVTM and ANQGSEA. The V and J ends lost 5 bases and 5 bases, in that order; junction bases with no gene match: 2. The CDR3 extends over 11 amino acids. The CDR3 DNA reads as TGCAGCGTTAGGGAGGGGGAGACCCAGTACTTC. Amino acids: CSVREGETQYF.

This clonotype was counted ten times or more. The chain links TRBV28 to TRBJ1-2, with D unresolved. Trimming took 6 bases from V and 2 from J, leaving 10 bases between them. This CDR3 has 13 residues. The germline gives CDR1 MDHEN, CDR2 SYDVKM. Written as DNA, the CDR3 is TGTGCCAGCAGAGTTTCCGGGAACTATGGCTACACCTTC. It translates to CASRVSGNYGYTF.

This clonotype has a count of ten or more. This chain connects TRBV7-9 to TRBJ2-5; TRBD2 aligns across 9 bases. Germline lookup yields CDR1 SEHNR and CDR2 FQNEAQ (reference sequence). V was pared by 5 bases and J by 5 bases, with 9 bases of the junction left unmatched. This CDR3 spans 15 amino acids. The CDR3: CASSLEREVGETQYF. CDR3 nucleotides: TGTGCCAGCAGCCTCGAGCGGGAGGTTGGGGAGACCCAGTACTTC.

V is TRBV7-8 and J is TRBJ2-3, with D maybe TRBD2 (6 bases). The CDR3 spans 16 residues. CDR1 and CDR2 (germline): SGHVS, FQNEAQ. V gave up 0 bases and J gave up 2 bases, with 12 bases separating them. CDR3 DNA: TGTGCCAGCAGCTTAGCGCGCGGGACCCCCACAGATACGCAGTATTTT. As protein: CASSLARGTPTDTQYF.

The gene calls are TRBV4-2 and TRBJ2-2; D gene uncertain. Trimming removed 0 bases from V and 7 bases from J, with 6 bases in between. The CDR3 is 13 residues long. The germline gives CDR1 LGHNA, CDR2 YNFKEQ. The CDR3 here is CASSQDMIGELFF. The CDR3 DNA reads as TGTGCCAGCAGCCAAGATATGATCGGGGAGCTGTTTTTT.

The chain uses TRBV24-1 and TRBJ2-2, with 10 bases lining up with TRBD2. Germline V CDR1 and CDR2: KGHDR, SFDVKD. V trimming: 4 bases; J trimming: 4 bases; junction bases outside the gene matches: 2. This CDR3 spans 15 amino acids. This chain's CDR3 is CATSEGTSVTGELFF. The CDR3 region has the DNA TGTGCCACCAGTGAAGGGACTAGCGTCACCGGGGAGCTGTTTTTT.

This chain connects TRBV4-1 to TRBJ1-1; weak D call: TRBD1 (6 bases). V was shortened by 3 bases and J by 4 bases, with 15 bases between the two germline ends. The CDR3 totals 15 residues. In germline, CDR1 is MGHRA, CDR2 YSYEKL. This CDR3 reads CASSQGASGFTEAFF. The CDR3 DNA follows: TGCGCCAGCAGCCAGGGGGCATCGGGATTCACTGAAGCTTTCTTT.

This clonotype appeared a few times. J is TRBJ2-2 and V is TRBV10-3; D is uncertain. CDR3 size: 13 residues. Trimming cost V 4 bases and J 6 bases, with 9 bases left between them. Germline V gene sequence: CDR1 ENHRY, CDR2 SYGVKD. DNA for the CDR3: TGTGCCATCAGTGGGGCTCCCGCCGGGGAGCTGTTTTTT. Translation gives CAISGAPAGELFF.

The V gene is TRBV12-5, the J gene TRBJ1-5; no firm D call. CDR3 length: 16 amino acids. Trimming cost V 2 bases and J 0 bases, with 11 bases left between them. Germline CDR1 and CDR2: LGHNT and FRNRAP. Here the CDR3 DNA reads TGTGCTAGTGGTTTGCGGGTAGGGCCTAGCAATCAGCCCCAGCATTTT. Translated, it gives CASGLRVGPSNQPQHF.

This sequence joins TRBV14 and TRBJ2-5, with no clear D. This CDR3 spans 15 amino acids. V lost 4 bases, J lost 1 base, and 13 bases lay in between. Germline V CDR1 and CDR2: SGHDN, FVKESK. CDR3 in amino acids: CASSPFVTSQETQYF. CDR3 DNA: TGTGCCAGCAGCCCTTTTGTGACCTCCCAAGAGACCCAGTACTTC.

This clonotype was counted ten times or more. The V and J genes are TRBV29-1 and TRBJ2-7; D possibly uses TRBD1 or TRBD2 (5 bases each). The germline V gene has CDR1 SQVTM and CDR2 ANQGSEA. This CDR3 is 15 amino acids long. V dropped 1 base and J dropped 3 bases, with 16 bases sitting between them. CDR3 DNA: TGCAGCGTTGAAGTATCTGGGGCGCGGGTCTACGAGCAGTACTTC. Translation: CSVEVSGARVYEQYF.

V usage is TRBV5-1 and J usage is TRBJ2-7, with D perhaps matching TRBD1 (5 bases). This CDR3 region has 14 residues. The germline V and J ends were trimmed by 4 bases and 4 bases, with 15 bases remaining between them. CDR1 and CDR2 from the germline V gene are SGHRS and YFSETQ. As DNA, the CDR3 is TGCGCCAGCAGCGTGCCAGGGTCTCGTTACGAGCAGTACTTC. Protein sequence: CASSVPGSRYEQYF.

This clonotype was picked up many times. This chain links TRBV2 with TRBJ2-5, with 8 bases lining up with TRBD2. Germline loops: CDR1 SNHLY, CDR2 FYNNEI. The CDR3 extends over 16 amino acids. J gave up 5 bases and V 5 bases, and 13 bases lay outside the gene matches. The CDR3 spells CASSPRASGSGETQYF. CDR3 sequence (DNA): TGTGCCAGCAGTCCGCGGGCGAGCGGGAGTGGTGAGACCCAGTACTTC. Full variable domain (missing parts from reference TRBV2 and TRBJ2-5): EPEVTQTPSHQVTQMGQEVILRCVPISNHLYFYWYRQILGQKVEFLVSFYNNEISEKSEIFDDQFSVERPDGSNFTLKIRSTKLEDSAMYFCASSPRASGSGETQYFGPGTRLLVL.